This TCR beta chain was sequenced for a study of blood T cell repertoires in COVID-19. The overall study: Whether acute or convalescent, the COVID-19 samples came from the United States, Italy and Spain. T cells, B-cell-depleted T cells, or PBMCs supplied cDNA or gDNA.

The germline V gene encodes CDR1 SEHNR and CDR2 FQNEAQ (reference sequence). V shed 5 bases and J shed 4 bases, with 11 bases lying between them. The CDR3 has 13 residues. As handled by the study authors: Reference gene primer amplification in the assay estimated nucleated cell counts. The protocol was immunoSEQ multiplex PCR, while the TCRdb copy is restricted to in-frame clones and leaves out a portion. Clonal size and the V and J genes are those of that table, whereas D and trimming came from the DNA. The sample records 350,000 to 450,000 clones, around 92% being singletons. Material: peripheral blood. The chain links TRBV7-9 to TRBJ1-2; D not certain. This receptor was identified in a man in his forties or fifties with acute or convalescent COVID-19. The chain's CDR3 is CASSHPQAYGYTF. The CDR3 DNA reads TGTGCCAGCAGCCACCCCCAGGCCTATGGCTACACCTTC.